Listed here are 31 T cell receptor beta chains from one sample, sequenced in a study of OX40 agonist ivuxolimab in advanced cancers. Measured with immunoSEQ multiplex PCR; TCRdb has only the in-frame clones, and not every one. Altogether about 93,000 clones are present, about 91% being singletons, with the ten largest covering 2.6%. The sequencing used CD4+ or CD8+ T cells sorted from blood, collected in a trial of the OX40 agonist ivuxolimab. The receptors were gathered from an adult with an advanced solid tumor such as melanoma, head and neck, liver or kidney cancer.

The chain joins TRBV11-2 to TRBJ2-7, with 7 bases that match TRBD1. Trimming took 7 bases from V and 1 from J; bases not matched to a gene: 4. The CDR3 covers 13 residues. Germline V gives CDR1 SGHAT, CDR2 FQNNGV. The DNA of the CDR3 is TGTGCCAGCACCGAACAGGGGTCCTACGAGCAGTACTTC. Translating gives CASTEQGSYEQYF.

The chain recombines TRBV28 with TRBJ2-1, with a tentative D call TRBD1 (5 bases). Trimming took off 5 bases at V and 7 bases at J, with 9 bases between the two ends. In germline, CDR1 is MDHEN, CDR2 SYDVKM. The CDR3 has 12 residues. The CDR3: CASSLNRNEQFF. The CDR3 region has the DNA TGTGCCAGCAGTCTAAACAGGAATGAGCAGTTCTTC.

This chain uses TRBV11-1 with TRBJ1-1, with a weak D call TRBD1 (5 bases). The CDR3 runs 13 residues. Looked up from germline, CDR1 is SGHAT and CDR2 is FQDESV (reference sequence). With 7 bases removed from V and 1 base from J, the gap between germline ends came to 10 bases. Here the CDR3 reads CASNRQPNTEAFF. CDR3 coding DNA: TGTGCCAGCAACCGACAGCCGAACACTGAAGCTTTCTTT.

This clone was seen a single time. J is TRBJ2-4 and V is TRBV6-5, with TRBD2 as a possible D gene (5 bases). Germline V gene data show CDR1 as MNHEY and CDR2 as SVGAGI. The CDR3 extends over 14 amino acids. Trimming removed 6 bases from V and 6 bases from J, with 15 bases in between. CDR3 DNA sequence: TGTGCCAGCAGGAAACTAGGGTCAGGAAACATTCAGTACTTC. Translating it yields CASRKLGSGNIQYF.

V and J are TRBV2 and TRBJ1-3, with D unresolved. V shed 4 bases and J shed 0 bases, with 7 bases lying between them. This CDR3 is 14 amino acids long. Germline V CDR1 and CDR2: SNHLY, FYNNEI. CDR3 residues: CASSGAYSGNTIYF. The CDR3 nucleotides are TGTGCCAGCAGTGGCGCATACTCTGGAAACACCATATATTTT.

This clone has a single count. CDR3 sequence: CASTKGTSAFNEQFF. CDR3 coding DNA: TGTGCCAGCACTAAGGGGACTAGCGCGTTCAATGAGCAGTTCTTC. This chain uses TRBV19 with TRBJ2-1; 10 nucleotides align to TRBD2. Looked up from germline, CDR1 is LNHDA and CDR2 is SQIVND (reference sequence). The ends lost 9 bases at V and 6 bases at J; junction bases unmatched: 11. The CDR3 consists of 15 residues.

V is TRBV6-4 and J is TRBJ1-1, with D tentatively TRBD1 (5 bases). Germline V gives CDR1 MRHNA, CDR2 SNTAGT. The length of the CDR3 is 13 residues. With 5 bases removed from V and 1 base from J, the gap between germline ends came to 8 bases. Here the CDR3 DNA reads TGTGCCAGCAGTTTTGACAGGAACACTGAAGCTTTCTTT. Protein product: CASSFDRNTEAFF.

The J gene is TRBJ2-7, the V gene TRBV9, with D unresolved. There are 13 residues in the CDR3. V lost 2 bases, J lost 6 bases, and 12 bases lay in between. Germline CDR1 and CDR2: SGDLS and YYNGEE. The CDR3, as DNA: TGTGCCAGCAGCGTCATAGGTCTGGGCGAGCAGTACTTC. Amino acids: CASSVIGLGEQYF.

The rearrangement joins TRBV7-2 to TRBJ2-7; 9 bases map to TRBD1. Germline assignment: CDR1 SGHTA and CDR2 FQGNSA. CDR3 length equals 13 residues. V shed 2 bases, J shed 6 bases, and the junction held 2 bases outside the gene matches. The CDR3 sequence: CASSLWDRAEQYF. In DNA, the CDR3 is TGTGCCAGCAGCTTATGGGACAGGGCCGAGCAGTACTTC.

The CDR3 DNA sequence: TGTGCCAGCAGCTTGCAGGCAGGGGATGTCGCTGGCTACACCTTC. This encodes CASSLQAGDVAGYTF. The chain combines TRBV5-6 with TRBJ1-2, with D perhaps matching TRBD1 (6 bases). The V end was cut by 1 base, the J end by 7 bases, with 17 bases between. CDR3 length: 15 residues. Looked up from germline, CDR1 is SGHDT and CDR2 is YYEEEE.

V and J are TRBV5-1 and TRBJ2-3, with TRBD2 matching 9 bases. J lost 2 bases, V lost 4 bases, and 8 bases had no gene match. This CDR3 is built from 16 residues. Germline V lookup: CDR1 SGHRS, CDR2 YFSETQ. The CDR3 loop is CASSPRLAENTDTQYF. DNA of the CDR3: TGCGCCAGCAGCCCACGACTAGCGGAGAACACAGATACGCAGTATTTT.

The chain joins TRBV7-9 to TRBJ2-1, with 11 bases that match TRBD2. Germline-derived CDR1 and CDR2 are SEHNR and FQNEAQ (reference sequence). The CDR3 totals 15 residues. The trim removed 2 bases at V and 7 bases at J, leaving 4 bases unmatched. CDR3 amino acids: CASSLTASGRNEQFF. As DNA, the CDR3 is TGTGCCAGCAGCTTAACGGCTAGCGGGAGGAATGAGCAGTTCTTC.

The rearrangement links TRBV9 to TRBJ2-3; no definite D call. V was pared by 0 bases and J by 0 bases, with 8 bases between. Per the germline V gene, CDR1 is SGDLS and CDR2 is YYNGEE. This CDR3 contains 15 residues. The CDR3 is CASSVAITSTDTQYF. The CDR3 DNA reads TGTGCCAGCAGCGTAGCCATTACTAGCACAGATACGCAGTATTTT.

V is TRBV6-5 and J is TRBJ2-7; D call uncertain. The length of the CDR3 is 13 residues. The V and J ends lost 2 bases and 1 base respectively, with 6 bases between them. Germline assignment: CDR1 MNHEY and CDR2 SVGAGI. The CDR3: CASSYGPSYEQYF. CDR3 nucleotides: TGTGCCAGCAGTTACGGTCCGTCCTACGAGCAGTACTTC.

The chain joins TRBV19 to TRBJ1-2, with D perhaps TRBD1 (6 bases). Germline V gives CDR1 LNHDA, CDR2 SQIVND (reference sequence). Trimming removed 7 bases at V and 7 bases at J, with 16 bases between. This CDR3 spans 13 amino acids. The CDR3 loop is CASTVTGSLGYTF. The CDR3 DNA is TGTGCCAGTACCGTAACAGGGAGTCTTGGCTACACCTTC. Combining the CDR3 with reference TRBV19 and TRBJ1-2 gives the whole variable domain DGGITQSPKYLFRKEGQNVTLSCEQNLNHDAMYWYRQDPGQGLRLIYYSQIVNDFQKGDIAEGYSVSREKKESFPLTVTSAQKNPTAFYLCASTVTGSLGYTFGSGTRLTVV.

With respect to this clone: This sample also contains other DNA sequences that code for the same CDR3. V is TRBV5-1 and J is TRBJ2-3; 7 positions agree with TRBD2. This CDR3 is 15 amino acids long. CDR1 is SGHRS and CDR2 is YFSETQ in the germline V gene. V lost 3 bases to trimming and J lost 0 bases; unmatched junction nucleotides: 4. This chain's CDR3 is CASSSSGTSTDTQYF. For the CDR3, the DNA is TGCGCCAGCAGCTCAAGCGGGACTAGCACAGATACGCAGTATTTT.

The V gene is TRBV18, the J gene TRBJ1-2; 10 bases are shared with TRBD1. The germline V gene has CDR1 KGHSH and CDR2 LQKENI. The V and J ends lost 3 bases and 2 bases, in that order; junction bases with no gene match: 0. This CDR3 has 14 amino acids. The CDR3 loop is CASSPGQGNYGYTF. In DNA form, the CDR3 reads TGTGCCAGCTCACCGGGACAGGGGAACTATGGCTACACCTTC.

The CDR3 spells CASSLGQGGREPQHF. CDR3 in DNA: TGTGCCAGCAGCCTCGGACAAGGGGGCAGAGAGCCCCAGCATTTT. This chain uses TRBV7-2 with TRBJ1-5; TRBD1 agrees at 7 bases. Germline V gene sequence: CDR1 SGHTA, CDR2 FQGNSA. Trimming took 5 bases from V and 8 from J; bases not matched to a gene: 12. CDR3 length: 15 amino acids.

As DNA, the CDR3 is TGCGCCAGCAGCCTAGGACAGGGGGGGACTGAAGCTTTCTTT. Its translation: CASSLGQGGTEAFF. The chain carries TRBV5-1 and TRBJ1-1; the match to TRBD1 covers 10 bases. CDR1 and CDR2 (germline): SGHRS, YFSETQ. J lost 5 bases, V lost 4 bases, and 5 bases had no gene match. CDR3 length: 14 residues.

In its sample, this clone was seen once. V usage is TRBV19 and J usage is TRBJ2-5, with D possibly being TRBD1 (5 bases). The length of the CDR3 is 16 residues. Trimming cost V 5 bases and J 1 base, with 17 bases left between them. CDR1 and CDR2 (germline): LNHDA, SQIVND (reference sequence). CDR3 amino acids: CASSFAGQLPQETQYF. CDR3 sequence (DNA): TGTGCCAGTAGTTTTGCCGGACAACTCCCCCAAGAGACCCAGTACTTC.

J is TRBJ2-6 and V is TRBV30; no clear D gene. Germline lookup yields CDR1 GTSNPN and CDR2 SVGIG (reference sequence). This CDR3 comprises 13 residues. The germline V and J ends were trimmed by 1 base and 2 bases, with 3 bases remaining between them. The CDR3, as DNA: TGTGCCTGGAGTGCCGCTGGGGCCAACGTCCTGACTTTC. Its protein is CAWSAAGANVLTF.

J is TRBJ2-7 and V is TRBV16; maybe TRBD2 (7 bases). V lost 0 bases, J lost 6 bases, and 15 bases lay in between. The CDR3 consists of 15 residues. Germline V gives CDR1 KGHSY, CDR2 FQNENV. CDR3 region: CASSQSRGGSGEQYF. CDR3 coding DNA: TGTGCCAGCAGCCAATCCAGGGGCGGGAGCGGCGAGCAGTACTTC.

J is TRBJ2-3 and V is TRBV5-1; TRBD2 aligns across 8 bases. Per germline, CDR1 SGHRS and CDR2 YFSETQ. The CDR3 is 15 amino acids. J was trimmed by 0 bases and V by 4 bases; bases with no gene match: 4. The CDR3 is CASSNAGGSTDTQYF. The CDR3 region has the DNA TGCGCCAGCAGCAACGCGGGAGGAAGCACAGATACGCAGTATTTT.

The chain is built from TRBV28 and TRBJ2-1; 10 nucleotides agree with TRBD1. CDR3 length: 13 residues. The germline gives CDR1 MDHEN, CDR2 SYDVKM. The CDR3 DNA follows: TGTGCTTCATCGACAGGGGGCGAGGATGAGCAGTTCTTC. This codes for CASSTGGEDEQFF.

This sequence joins TRBV2 and TRBJ2-1; the match to TRBD2 covers 12 bases. The CDR3 consists of 16 residues. The ends lost 6 bases at V and 9 bases at J; junction bases unmatched: 12. CDR1 is SNHLY and CDR2 is FYNNEI in the germline V gene. The CDR3 nucleotides are TGTGCCAGCAGCGCCTCCGGGACTAGCGGGCGACTTGAGCAGTTCTTC. This codes for CASSASGTSGRLEQFF.

The genes are TRBV7-2 and TRBJ1-1, with no clear D. V lost 1 base, J lost 1 base, and 7 bases lay in between. CDR1 is SGHTA and CDR2 is FQGNSA in the germline V gene. The CDR3 runs to 14 residues. The DNA of the CDR3 is TGTGCCAGCAGCTTAGGGGCAGAGAACACTGAAGCTTTCTTT. Its protein product is CASSLGAENTEAFF. The full variable domain, with the rest looked up from reference TRBV7-2 and TRBJ1-1, is GAGVSQSPSNKVTEKGKDVELRCDPISGHTALYWYRQSLGQGLEFLIYFQGNSAPDKSGLPSDRFSAERTGGSVSTLTIQRTQQEDSAVYLCASSLGAENTEAFFGQGTRLTVV.

V and J are TRBV9 and TRBJ2-7, with 13 bases identical to TRBD2. The germline CDR1 and CDR2 sequences are SGDLS and YYNGEE. The CDR3 contains 15 residues. V lost 5 bases to trimming and J lost 2 bases; unmatched junction nucleotides: 4. The DNA of the CDR3 is TGTGCCAGCAGTCTCGGGACTAGCGGGGCCTACGAGCAGTACTTC. Translated: CASSLGTSGAYEQYF.

V and J are TRBV9 and TRBJ2-3; D gene ambiguous. In germline, CDR1 is SGDLS, CDR2 YYNGEE. The CDR3 length is 13 residues. V lost 2 bases, J lost 0 bases, and 4 bases lay in between. The CDR3 region is CASSVLSTDTQYF. The CDR3 region has the DNA TGTGCCAGCAGCGTTCTAAGCACAGATACGCAGTATTTT.

This clone was seen just once. The V call is TRBV4-3, the J call TRBJ1-4; D is uncertain. CDR3 length equals 15 residues. Germline CDR1 LGHNA, CDR2 YSLEER. Trimming removed 3 bases at V and 2 bases at J, with 10 bases between. CDR3 loop: CASSQTAQTNEKLFF. The CDR3 DNA reads TGCGCCAGCAGCCAGACCGCCCAGACTAATGAAAAACTGTTTTTT.

The chain has TRBV18 and TRBJ2-5, with D possibly matching TRBD2 (6 bases). The V gene lost 6 bases and the J gene lost 2 bases, with 13 bases spanning the gap. The CDR3 loop spans 14 amino acids. Looked up from germline, CDR1 is KGHSH and CDR2 is LQKENI. CDR3 in amino acids: CASSPSEGQETQYF. The CDR3 DNA is TGTGCCAGCTCCCCGTCGGAGGGGCAAGAGACCCAGTACTTC.

CDR3 in DNA: TGTGCCAGCAGGGGGACTAGCGGGTACACCGGGGAGCTGTTTTTT. Protein: CASRGTSGYTGELFF. The chain recombines TRBV2 with TRBJ2-2; 12 bases are shared with TRBD2. Germline CDR1 and CDR2: SNHLY and FYNNEI. The length of the CDR3 is 15 residues. J gave up 3 bases and V 6 bases, and 2 bases lay outside the gene matches.